Each of the 21 T cell receptor beta chains below was sequenced from the same sample in a study of cytomegalovirus exposure and HLA in healthy donors. Vbeta (60) and Jbeta (13) primers were used in the PCR. Sequencing was performed with immunoSEQ multiplex PCR; in TCRdb, only in-frame clones are kept and a portion is missing. This table has over 150,000 clones, 75% to 85% appearing once. Sequencing used PBMCs. These receptors were obtained from a male donor in good health and CMV-seropositive.

The chain combines TRBV27 with TRBJ1-6; possible D gene TRBD1, 6 bases. Trimming left V 6 bases short and J 0 bases short, with 12 bases between. CDR3 size: 16 residues. Germline CDR1 is MNHEY and CDR2 is SMNVEV (reference sequence). The CDR3 bases are TGTGCCAGCAGAAGGACAGAGAGCTCCTATAATTCACCCCTCCACTTT. Amino acid sequence: CASRRTESSYNSPLHF.

Only a few counts were recorded for this clone. The chain carries TRBV30 and TRBJ1-1; D not certain. Germline V gene sequence: CDR1 GTSNPN, CDR2 SVGIG (reference sequence). The V and J ends lost 1 base and 5 bases respectively, with 8 bases between them. The CDR3 has 12 residues. The CDR3 DNA reads TGTGCCTGGAGTGACCGGAGGACTGAAGCTTTCTTT. It encodes CAWSDRRTEAFF.

V and J are TRBV5-1 and TRBJ1-5; TRBD1 aligns across 8 bases. Germline CDR1 reads SGHRS; CDR2 reads YFSETQ. The CDR3 spans 15 residues. J lost 2 bases, V lost 3 bases, and 4 bases had no gene match. CDR3 protein: CASSSGQGGNQPQHF. Written as DNA, the CDR3 is TGCGCCAGCAGCTCCGGACAGGGTGGCAATCAGCCCCAGCATTTT.

Regarding this clone: This sample also contains other DNA sequences that code for the same CDR3. As DNA, the CDR3 is TGTGCCAGCAGCATCACAGGGGGTGACGAGCAGTACTTC. Translation: CASSITGGDEQYF. This chain uses TRBV5-4 with TRBJ2-7; 8 bases align to TRBD1. The germline V gene encodes CDR1 SGHNT and CDR2 YYREEE (reference sequence). This CDR3 region has 13 residues. V shed 4 bases and J 5 bases; nucleotides not matched to a gene: 5.

This clone was observed a single time. The chain recombines TRBV18 with TRBJ2-7; 8 nucleotides align to TRBD1. Trimming removed 6 bases from V and 7 bases from J; junction bases left unmatched: 8. The CDR3 spans 13 residues. Germline lookup yields CDR1 KGHSH and CDR2 LQKENI. The CDR3 loop is CASSPQGAGEQYF. Here the CDR3 DNA reads TGTGCCAGCTCTCCCCAGGGGGCGGGTGAGCAGTACTTC.

J is TRBJ2-1 and V is TRBV2, with TRBD2 matching over 8 bases. V dropped 1 base and J dropped 10; count of bases not matched to a gene: 9. This CDR3 comprises 15 residues. Germline V lookup: CDR1 SNHLY, CDR2 FYNNEI. CDR3 sequence: CASSEVWTKRGEQFF. CDR3 sequence (DNA): TGTGCCAGCAGTGAAGTATGGACTAAGCGGGGGGAGCAGTTCTTC.

V gene TRBV27 combines with J gene TRBJ1-1, with 8 bases fitting TRBD1. CDR1 is MNHEY and CDR2 is SMNVEV in the germline V gene (reference sequence). V dropped 4 bases and J dropped 1; count of bases not matched to a gene: 11. The CDR3 runs to 17 residues. CDR3 nucleotides: TGTGCCAGCAGTTCATACCAACCACAGGGGGAGAACACTGAAGCTTTCTTT. Protein product: CASSSYQPQGENTEAFF.

The V and J genes are TRBV4-2 and TRBJ1-4, with TRBD1 matching over 8 bases. J lost 0 bases, V lost 0 bases, and 12 bases had no gene match. The CDR3 is 20 residues long. Looked up from germline, CDR1 is LGHNA and CDR2 is YNFKEQ. The CDR3 here is CASSQELTGTGSATNEKLFF. The CDR3 coding sequence is TGTGCCAGCAGCCAAGAGTTAACCGGGACAGGTTCTGCAACTAATGAAAAACTGTTTTTT.

This rearrangement joins TRBV4-1 to TRBJ1-2, with 12 positions matching TRBD1. This CDR3 comprises 15 residues. The V segment lost 4 bases and the J segment 4 bases; nucleotides outside the gene matches: 4. Germline CDR1 reads MGHRA; CDR2 reads YSYEKL. The chain's CDR3 is CASSLGTGGVYGYTF. In DNA form, the CDR3 reads TGCGCCAGCAGCCTGGGGACAGGGGGCGTCTATGGCTACACCTTC.

The chain recombines TRBV10-3 with TRBJ1-2, with 7 bases that match TRBD1. This CDR3 spans 14 amino acids. Germline V lookup: CDR1 ENHRY, CDR2 SYGVKD. The V gene end was trimmed by 3 bases and the J gene end by 8 bases; junction bases not matched to a gene: 9. The CDR3 region is CAISDLKQGRGYTF. The CDR3 DNA reads TGTGCCATCAGTGATTTAAAACAGGGGAGAGGCTACACCTTC.

This clone was counted a few times. The chain carries TRBV5-1 and TRBJ1-6, with TRBD1 as a possible D gene (6 bases). The CDR3 sequence is 15 residues long. Per the germline V gene, CDR1 is SGHRS and CDR2 is YFSETQ. Between the trimmed V and J ends, which lost 1 base and 6 bases, there was a span of 11 bases. The CDR3: CASSLTQGSNSPLHF. The CDR3 nucleotides are TGCGCCAGCAGCTTGACACAGGGTAGTAATTCACCCCTCCACTTT.

The chain carries TRBV7-5 and TRBJ1-2. TRBV7-5 counts as a pseudogene. The CDR3 has 18 amino acids. The CDR3 loop is CARSLARLGEEGSYGYTF. The CDR3 coding sequence is TGTGCCAGAAGCTTAGCACGCCTTGGGGAGGAAGGAAGCTATGGCTACACCTTC.

The chain couples TRBV6-6 to TRBJ2-5; TRBD2 might be the D (6 bases). Gene TRBJ2-7 matches the end of the DNA better, so the J call may be wrong. The germline gives CDR1 MNHNY, CDR2 SVGAGI (reference sequence). The CDR3 sequence is 15 residues long. CDR3 residues: CASRPPFGGTYEQYF. The CDR3 coding sequence is TGTGCCAGCAGGCCACCGTTCGGGGGAACCTACGAGCAGTACTTC.

This chain uses TRBV10-3 with TRBJ2-7, with TRBD1 identical over 8 bases. The ends lost 7 bases at V and 5 bases at J; junction bases unmatched: 7. This CDR3 has 13 amino acids. The germline V gene encodes CDR1 ENHRY and CDR2 SYGVKD. The CDR3 DNA follows: TGTGCCATCAAGGGGACAGGTGTCGACGAGCAGTACTTC. It codes for CAIKGTGVDEQYF.

The rearrangement links TRBV7-9 to TRBJ1-6, with TRBD1 as a possible D gene (5 bases). The germline V and J ends were trimmed by 4 bases and 5 bases, with 12 bases remaining between them. Germline CDR1 reads SEHNR; CDR2 reads FQNEAQ (reference sequence). The CDR3 has 15 amino acids. The chain's CDR3 is CASSSRGGDNSPLHF. The DNA of the CDR3 is TGTGCCAGCAGCTCAAGAGGAGGGGATAATTCACCCCTCCACTTT.

This clone was detected only a few times. The chain joins TRBV6-5 to TRBJ2-2, with TRBD2 matching over 8 bases. With 10 bases clipped from V and 8 bases from J, the junction kept 3 bases outside the gene matches. CDR3 length: 11 amino acids. Per the germline V gene, CDR1 is MNHEY and CDR2 is SVGAGI. CDR3: CATGRGGELFF. The CDR3 region has the DNA TGTGCCACCGGGAGGGGAGGGGAGCTGTTTTTT.

J is TRBJ2-3 and V is TRBV9; TRBD2 is a possible D gene (5 bases). The V end was cut by 0 bases, the J end by 4 bases, with 12 bases between. CDR3 size: 15 residues. Per germline, CDR1 SGDLS and CDR2 YYNGEE. DNA for the CDR3: TGTGCCAGCAGCGTAGGGCTAACGGAGGCAGATACGCAGTATTTT. It yields the protein CASSVGLTEADTQYF.

The chain has TRBV6-1 and TRBJ2-7; 7 positions agree with TRBD1. Germline CDR1 MNHNS, CDR2 SASEGT. J gave up 4 bases and V 5 bases, and 8 bases lay outside the gene matches. This CDR3 contains 14 residues. CDR3 protein: CASSPGQVDYEQYF. CDR3 bases: TGTGCCAGCAGTCCCGGACAGGTCGATTACGAGCAGTACTTC.

The chain employs TRBV29-1 and TRBJ1-5; possibly TRBD1 for D (6 bases). Trimming took 6 bases from V and 0 from J, leaving 12 bases between them. The CDR3 contains 14 residues. Germline assignment: CDR1 SQVTM and CDR2 ANQGSEA. CDR3 sequence reads: CSVLTGTSNQPQHF. Written as DNA, the CDR3 is TGCAGCGTCCTAACAGGGACTAGCAATCAGCCCCAGCATTTT.

CDR3 loop: CASSYRRGQETQYF. The CDR3 DNA reads as TGTGCCAGCAGTTATAGGCGGGGCCAAGAGACCCAGTACTTC. V and J are TRBV6-6 and TRBJ2-5; D may be TRBD2 (6 bases). Germline V gene data show CDR1 as MNHNY and CDR2 as SVGAGI (reference sequence). The germline V and J ends were trimmed by 3 bases and 1 base, with 9 bases remaining between them. The CDR3 spans 14 residues.

The V gene is TRBV9, the J gene TRBJ2-3; possibly TRBD2 for D (6 bases). The CDR3 is 15 residues long. Per the germline V gene, CDR1 is SGDLS and CDR2 is YYNGEE. Trimming removed 1 base at V and 2 bases at J, with 11 bases between. This chain's CDR3 is CASSVRGAATDTQYF. In DNA form, the CDR3 reads TGTGCCAGCAGCGTACGCGGGGCGGCCACAGATACGCAGTATTTT.